The following is a T cell receptor (beta chain) sequence with its context. Method: immunoSEQ multiplex PCR; TCRdb's copy keeps in-frame clones and lacks some. There are about 30,000 clones in the sample; 94% occur only once, and 2% to 2.5% lies in the top ten. The record originates from a study of PD-1 blockade in classical Hodgkin lymphoma. Time point defined: newly diagnosed, previously untreated cHL patient sample. Per germline, CDR1 SNHLY and CDR2 FYNNEI. Trimming left V 3 bases short and J 7 bases short, with 12 bases between. CDR3 length equals 13 residues. The sequence came from a human donor with classical Hodgkin lymphoma. The V call is TRBV2, the J call TRBJ1-2; TRBD1 might be the D (6 bases). Material for sequencing was peripheral blood mononuclear cells (PBMCs). The CDR3 coding sequence is TGTGCCAGCAGTGACGAGGGGGTGGCTGGCTACACCTTC. Its translation: CASSDEGVAGYTF.